A single sample is the source of the 26 T cell receptor beta chains below, sequenced in a study of cytomegalovirus exposure and HLA in healthy donors. Primers: 60 Vbeta forward and 13 Jbeta reverse. The assay was immunoSEQ multiplex PCR, and TCRdb's table has in-frame clones only and misses some. Among 150,000 to 200,000 clones listed, about 59% were seen once. The specimen sequenced was PBMCs. The receptors here all came from a man aged 35-49 years in good health and CMV-seronegative.

This rearrangement joins TRBV30 to TRBJ1-5, with D possibly TRBD1 on 5 matching bases. With 0 bases removed from V and 6 bases from J, the gap between germline ends came to 15 bases. This CDR3 is 15 amino acids long. Germline CDR1 is GTSNPN and CDR2 is SVGIG (reference sequence). CDR3 sequence (DNA): TGTGCCTGGAGTGTACCAGGGTTACTTTCTCAGCCCCAGCATTTT. Translated, it gives CAWSVPGLLSQPQHF.

The CDR3 protein is CASSVFGTGSNSPLHF. The CDR3 region has the DNA TGTGCCAGCAGCGTATTCGGGACAGGCTCTAATTCACCCCTCCACTTT. The rearrangement uses TRBV7-9 and TRBJ1-6, with TRBD1 identical over 8 bases. V dropped 5 bases and J dropped 6; count of bases not matched to a gene: 9. The germline gives CDR1 SEHNR, CDR2 FQNEAQ (reference sequence). The CDR3 contains 16 residues.

The CDR3 DNA reads TGTGCCAGCACCGCGGGCAGATCCTATGGCTACACCTTC. This encodes CASTAGRSYGYTF. This chain uses TRBV7-9 with TRBJ1-2; D is undetermined. The CDR3 is 13 residues long. Germline values: CDR1 SEHNR, CDR2 FQNEAQ (reference sequence). V was pared by 7 bases and J by 4 bases, with 13 bases between.

The rearrangement joins TRBV19 to TRBJ2-2; 8 bases fit TRBD2. Germline V gives CDR1 LNHDA, CDR2 SQIVND (reference sequence). V lost 7 bases and J lost 4; bases outside the gene matches: 5. The CDR3 is 14 amino acids. The CDR3 spells CASIGRGGTGELFF. The CDR3 DNA reads as TGTGCCAGTATAGGCCGGGGGGGCACCGGGGAGCTGTTTTTT.

The rearrangement links TRBV5-6 to TRBJ2-5, with 8 nucleotides matching TRBD1. The CDR3 runs to 13 residues. Germline values: CDR1 SGHDT, CDR2 YYEEEE. Unmatched junction bases numbered 6, after V lost 6 bases and J lost 5 bases. The CDR3 DNA sequence: TGTGCCAGCAACCTCGACAGGGGTGAGACCCAGTACTTC. Its protein product is CASNLDRGETQYF.

The rearrangement joins TRBV29-1 to TRBJ2-1, with TRBD2 identical over 9 bases. Losses at the gene ends were 3 bases for V and 4 bases for J; bases not matched to a gene: 1. The CDR3 loop spans 13 amino acids. The V gene's germline CDR1 is SQVTM and CDR2 ANQGSEA. This CDR3 reads CSVDLAGYNEQFF. CDR3 nucleotides: TGCAGCGTTGACCTAGCGGGGTACAATGAGCAGTTCTTC.

J is TRBJ2-2 and V is TRBV4-1, with no clear D. There are 16 residues in the CDR3. Germline V CDR1 and CDR2: MGHRA, YSYEKL. The V gene lost 1 base and the J gene lost 7 bases, with 16 bases spanning the gap. The CDR3 spells CASSQVRVMVVGELFF. The CDR3 DNA reads TGCGCCAGCAGCCAAGTTCGAGTTATGGTCGTCGGGGAGCTGTTTTTT.

The sample holds a few counts of this clone. This CDR3 reads CASSLGAVTDTQYF. Written as DNA, the CDR3 is TGTGCCAGCAGCTTAGGGGCTGTCACAGATACGCAGTATTTT. The chain has TRBV7-9 and TRBJ2-3; no clear D. Germline assignment: CDR1 SEHNR and CDR2 FQNEAQ (reference sequence). CDR3 length equals 14 residues. V lost 1 base, J lost 2 bases, and 7 bases lay in between.

The J gene is TRBJ2-5, the V gene TRBV15, with D tentatively TRBD2 (6 bases). V was cut by 3 bases and J by 5 bases, with 13 bases left in between. Germline CDR1 and CDR2: LNHNV and YYDKDF (reference sequence). This CDR3 has 14 amino acids. The CDR3 reads CATSRGIGGETQYF. For the CDR3, the DNA is TGTGCCACCAGCAGGGGGATCGGAGGGGAGACCCAGTACTTC.

The V and J genes are TRBV15 and TRBJ2-5; 8 bases are a match to TRBD2. The CDR3 is made up of 15 amino acids. The junction had 5 bases not matched to a gene; V was cut back by 3 bases and J by 2 bases. The germline V gene has CDR1 LNHNV and CDR2 YYDKDF (reference sequence). The CDR3 spells CATSSSGETQETQYF. The CDR3 nucleotides read TGTGCCACCAGCAGTAGCGGGGAGACTCAAGAGACCCAGTACTTC.

The rearrangement uses TRBV2 and TRBJ1-4; D is ambiguous. The germline gives CDR1 SNHLY, CDR2 FYNNEI. V gave up 9 bases and J gave up 5 bases, with 19 bases separating them. The CDR3 runs to 15 residues. The CDR3 nucleotides are TGTGCCAGATCTAAAGGAGGGCAGAAAAATGAAAAACTGTTTTTT. Its translation is CARSKGGQKNEKLFF.

J is TRBJ1-1 and V is TRBV5-1, with TRBD1 identical over 8 bases. From germline, CDR1 is SGHRS and CDR2 YFSETQ. Trimming removed 2 bases from V and 5 bases from J; junction bases left unmatched: 8. The length of the CDR3 is 15 residues. The CDR3 DNA reads as TGCGCCAGCAGCTTAACCGGGACAGGCGGGACTGAAGCTTTCTTT. Amino acids: CASSLTGTGGTEAFF.

The rearrangement joins TRBV7-9 to TRBJ2-2; the D gene is possibly TRBD2 (7 bases). Germline assignment: CDR1 SEHNR and CDR2 FQNEAQ (reference sequence). The CDR3 covers 14 residues. V lost 6 bases to trimming and J lost 7 bases, with 15 bases between them. CDR3 residues: CASSFGGAVGELFF. Here the CDR3 DNA reads TGTGCCAGCAGTTTTGGGGGGGCCGTCGGGGAGCTGTTTTTT.

This clone was seen a few times. The chain employs TRBV7-6 and TRBJ2-6, with TRBD1 matching 7 bases. CDR3 length equals 16 residues. The V gene end was trimmed by 5 bases and the J gene end by 4 bases; junction bases not matched to a gene: 8. Germline lookup yields CDR1 SGHVS and CDR2 FNYEAQ. CDR3 amino acids: CASSPRTGAGANVLTF. The CDR3 DNA reads as TGTGCCAGCAGCCCACGAACAGGGGCCGGGGCCAACGTCCTGACTTTC.

The V call is TRBV11-1, the J call TRBJ2-3; no firm D call. Germline V lookup: CDR1 SGHAT, CDR2 FQDESV (reference sequence). Trimming left V 6 bases short and J 2 bases short, with 12 bases between. The CDR3 is 14 amino acids. CDR3 loop: CASSSPISTDTQYF. CDR3 DNA sequence: TGTGCCAGCAGTTCCCCTATCTCCACAGATACGCAGTATTTT.

About this clone itself: One end of the junction does not line up with germline, which may come from a read error. This sequence joins TRBV7-9 and TRBJ1-2, with TRBD1 as a possible D gene (5 bases). The CDR3 is 15 residues long. Germline CDR1 SEHNR, CDR2 FQNEAQ (reference sequence). The CDR3 region is CSSSLDAQGSYGYTF. The CDR3 bases are TGTTCCAGCAGCTTAGACGCGCAGGGTTCCTATGGCTACACCTTC.

This chain uses TRBV2 with TRBJ2-7; D is perhaps TRBD1 (6 bases). There are 12 residues in the CDR3. The V gene lost 4 bases and the J gene lost 5 bases, with 9 bases spanning the gap. Germline CDR1 is SNHLY and CDR2 is FYNNEI. The CDR3: CASSGQVHEQYF. The CDR3 coding sequence is TGTGCCAGCAGTGGACAGGTACACGAGCAGTACTTC.

The chain joins TRBV6-1 to TRBJ2-1; a possible D gene is TRBD2 (6 bases). The CDR3 is 15 residues long. Germline loops: CDR1 MNHNS, CDR2 SASEGT. V lost 4 bases to trimming and J lost 6 bases, with 16 bases between them. The CDR3 region has the DNA TGTGCCAGCAGTGCACCGGGACCGCGGGGCAATGAGCAGTTCTTC. Its protein is CASSAPGPRGNEQFF.

The rearrangement uses TRBV15 and TRBJ2-3; 12 nucleotides match TRBD1. V trimming: 1 base; J trimming: 5 bases; junction bases outside the gene matches: 10. The length of the CDR3 is 18 residues. Germline CDR1 is LNHNV and CDR2 is YYDKDF (reference sequence). DNA for the CDR3: TGTGCCACCAGCAGAGTAAAGGGGACAGGGGGCAGGGGAGATACGCAGTATTTT. The encoded protein is CATSRVKGTGGRGDTQYF. The variable domain in full, with the rest retrieved from reference TRBV15 and TRBJ2-3, is DAMVIQNPRYQVTQFGKPVTLSCSQTLNHNVMYWYQQKSSQAPKLLFHYYDKDFNNEADTPDNFQSRRPNTSFCFLDIRSPGLGDTAMYLCATSRVKGTGGRGDTQYFGPGTRLTVL.

This clone was observed a single time. A junction end diverges from the germline sequence, so it may reflect a read error. V usage is TRBV29-1 and J usage is TRBJ2-5, with D maybe TRBD2 (5 bases). CDR1 SQVTM and CDR2 ANQGSEA come from the germline V gene. The CDR3 sequence is 13 residues long. Here the CDR3 DNA reads TGCAGTGTTGCTTCAGCGGCTCAAGAGACCCAGTACTTC. Protein product: CSVASAAQETQYF.

The chain carries TRBV7-2 and TRBJ1-1; 11 bases are shared with TRBD1. Germline V CDR1 and CDR2: SGHTA, FQGNSA. CDR3 length equals 15 residues. Trimming removed 5 bases from V and 7 bases from J; junction bases left unmatched: 9. CDR3 sequence (DNA): TGTGCCAGCAGCCCGGACAGGGGGCGAATAAGTGAAGCTTTCTTT. This translates into CASSPDRGRISEAFF.

The genes are TRBV19 and TRBJ2-7, with D perhaps TRBD1 (6 bases). The CDR3 sequence is 15 residues long. Trimming cost V 4 bases and J 2 bases, with 15 bases left between them. Germline assignment: CDR1 LNHDA and CDR2 SQIVND (reference sequence). CDR3 coding DNA: TGTGCCAGTAGTACCCTGGCAGGGGCAACCTACGAGCAGTACTTC. Translated, it gives CASSTLAGATYEQYF.

The V call is TRBV19, the J call TRBJ2-1, with 7 nucleotides matching TRBD1. The V gene's germline CDR1 is LNHDA and CDR2 SQIVND (reference sequence). V shed 5 bases and J 8 bases; nucleotides not matched to a gene: 12. The CDR3 covers 15 residues. CDR3 protein: CASSSWTGPGDEQFF. The CDR3 DNA sequence: TGTGCCAGTAGTTCCTGGACAGGCCCTGGGGATGAGCAGTTCTTC.

This clone appeared a few times. The J gene is TRBJ2-5, the V gene TRBV4-1, with D possibly being TRBD1 (5 bases). Trimming cost V 4 bases and J 7 bases, with 19 bases left between them. This CDR3 has 15 amino acids. Germline V gene data show CDR1 as MGHRA and CDR2 as YSYEKL. The DNA for the CDR3 is TGCGCCAGCAGCCGAACCTTTGACAGTTCGCCGACCCAGTACTTC. Amino acid sequence: CASSRTFDSSPTQYF.

This chain connects TRBV7-3 to TRBJ1-1; D remains unclear. The CDR3 contains 14 residues. V was cut by 2 bases and J by 3 bases, with 10 bases left in between. Germline loops: CDR1 SGHTA, CDR2 FQGTGA. The CDR3 DNA sequence: TGTGCCAGCAGCTTACCGGGATCGTACACTGAAGCTTTCTTT. Its protein product is CASSLPGSYTEAFF.

The genes are TRBV7-2 and TRBJ2-1; D is uncertain. CDR1 is SGHTA, CDR2 FQGNSA, per germline. The CDR3 has 14 amino acids. Between the trimmed V and J ends, which lost 1 base and 2 bases, there was a span of 6 bases. The CDR3 is CASSLDFTYNEQFF. As DNA, the CDR3 is TGTGCCAGCAGCTTAGACTTTACCTACAATGAGCAGTTCTTC.